The source of this T cell receptor beta chain is a study of Graves' ophthalmopathy and Graves' hyperthyroidism. RNA transcripts yielded amplified TCR beta CDR3 regions. A first-round RT-PCR used HTBI primers, followed by a second-round multiplex PCR. MiXCR was run by TCRdb on the multiplex PCR reads, yielding one entry per CDR3 protein. The repertoire holds about 1.2 million distinct CDR3 sequences, less than 45% seen once, with approximately 12% in the top ten. This clonotype was seen only a few times. V was cut by 0 bases and J by 0 bases, with 6 bases left in between. Looked up from germline, CDR1 is SGDLS and CDR2 is YYNGEE. The CDR3 consists of 14 residues.

The chain uses TRBV9 and TRBJ1-1, with D uncertain. Material: peripheral blood or thyroid tissue (not recorded which). The TCR was taken from an adult man with Graves' hyperthyroidism. The CDR3 loop reads CASSVGVMNTEAFF. CDR3 DNA sequence: TGTGCCAGCAGCGTAGGGGTCATGAACACTGAAGCTTTCTTT.